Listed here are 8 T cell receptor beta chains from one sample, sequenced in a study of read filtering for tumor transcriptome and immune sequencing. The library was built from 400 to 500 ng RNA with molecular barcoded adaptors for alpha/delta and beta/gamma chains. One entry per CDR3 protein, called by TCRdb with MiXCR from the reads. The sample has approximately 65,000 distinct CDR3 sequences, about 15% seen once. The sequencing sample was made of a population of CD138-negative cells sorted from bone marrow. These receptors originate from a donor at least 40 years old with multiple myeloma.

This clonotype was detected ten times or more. CDR3 sequence: CSVESSGNTGELFF. In nucleotides, the CDR3 is TGCAGCGTTGAGAGTAGCGGGAACACCGGGGAGCTGTTTTTT. The chain joins TRBV29-1 to TRBJ2-2; weak D call: TRBD2 (6 bases). Trimming pared 3 bases from V and 1 base from J, leaving 9 bases between. Per germline, CDR1 SQVTM and CDR2 ANQGSEA. The CDR3 loop spans 14 amino acids.

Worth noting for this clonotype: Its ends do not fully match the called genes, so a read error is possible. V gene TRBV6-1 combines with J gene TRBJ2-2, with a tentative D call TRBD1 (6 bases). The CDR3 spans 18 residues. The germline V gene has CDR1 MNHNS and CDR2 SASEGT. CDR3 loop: CASSYLWPGATKTGELFF. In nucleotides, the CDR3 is TGTGCCAGCAGTTATCTTTGGCCAGGGGCAACGAAGACCGGGGAGCTGTTTTTT.

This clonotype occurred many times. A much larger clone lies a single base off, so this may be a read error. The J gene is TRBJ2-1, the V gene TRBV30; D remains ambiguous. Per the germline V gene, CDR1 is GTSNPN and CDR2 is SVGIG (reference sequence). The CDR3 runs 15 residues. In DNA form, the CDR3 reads TGTGCCTGGAGTCCTTCCCCGACCTACTACAATGGGCAGTTCTTC. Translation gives CAWSPSPTYYNGQFF. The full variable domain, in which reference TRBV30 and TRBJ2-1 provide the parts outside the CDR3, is SQTIHQWPATLVQPVGSPLSLECTVEGTSNPNLYWYRQAAGRGLQLLFYSVGIGQISSEVPQNLSASRPQDRQFILSSKKLLLSDSGFYLCAWSPSPTYYNGQFFGPGTRLTVL.

DNA of the CDR3: TGTGCCAGCAGATTGACTAGATCCCCGCAGTATTTT. This translates into CASRLTRSPQYF. This chain joins TRBV12-3 or TRBV12-4 and TRBJ2-3; a possible D gene is TRBD2 (6 bases). The CDR3 length is 12 residues. V lost 6 bases and J 10 bases, leaving 14 bases between the germline ends.

The chain's CDR3 is CAWKKDSYEQYF. The CDR3 DNA reads as TGTGCCTGGAAGAAGGACTCCTACGAGCAGTACTTC. The chain has TRBV30 and TRBJ2-7; D is unclear. Germline V gene data show CDR1 as GTSNPN and CDR2 as SVGIG (reference sequence). Between the trimmed V and J ends, which lost 4 bases and 0 bases, there was a span of 7 bases. This CDR3 has 12 amino acids.

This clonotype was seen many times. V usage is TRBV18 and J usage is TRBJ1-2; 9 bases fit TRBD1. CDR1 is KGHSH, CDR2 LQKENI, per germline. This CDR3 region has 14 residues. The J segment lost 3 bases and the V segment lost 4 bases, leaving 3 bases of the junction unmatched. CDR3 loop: CASSRRDRDYGYTF. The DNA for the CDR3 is TGTGCCAGCTCACGCCGGGACAGGGACTATGGCTACACCTTC.

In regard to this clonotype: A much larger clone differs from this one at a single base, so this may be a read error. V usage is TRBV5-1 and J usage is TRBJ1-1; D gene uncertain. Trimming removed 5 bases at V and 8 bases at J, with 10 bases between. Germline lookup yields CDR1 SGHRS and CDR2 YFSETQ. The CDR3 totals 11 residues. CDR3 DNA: TGCGCCAGCAGATTGTCCGGGGAAGCTTTCTTT. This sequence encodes CASRLSGEAFF.

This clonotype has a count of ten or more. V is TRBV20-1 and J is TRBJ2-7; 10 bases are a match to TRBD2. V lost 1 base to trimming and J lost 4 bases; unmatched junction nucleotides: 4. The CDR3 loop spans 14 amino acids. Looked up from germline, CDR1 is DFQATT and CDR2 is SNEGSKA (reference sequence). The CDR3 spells CSARVSGRAYEQYF. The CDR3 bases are TGCAGTGCTAGAGTGAGCGGGAGGGCTTACGAGCAGTACTTC.